What follows describes a single T cell receptor beta chain. V lost 6 bases and J lost 0, with 12 bases in between. The CDR3 consists of 15 residues. The V gene's germline CDR1 is MNHNY and CDR2 SVGAGI (reference sequence). The source of the sample is a study of control samples from healthy donors and cancer patients. Assay used: immunoSEQ multiplex PCR; TCRdb lists only in-frame clones, some missing. The sample comprises 100,000 to 150,000 clones, over 85% of which are singletons, and around 5.1% rests with the top ten. The chain is built from TRBV6-6 and TRBJ2-1; possible D gene TRBD2, 6 bases. The receptor was derived from a man aged 18 to 29 in good health. The material sequenced was blood. CDR3 region: CASSLRGSSYNEQFF. The CDR3 coding sequence is TGTGCCAGCAGCCTACGGGGGAGCTCCTACAATGAGCAGTTCTTC.